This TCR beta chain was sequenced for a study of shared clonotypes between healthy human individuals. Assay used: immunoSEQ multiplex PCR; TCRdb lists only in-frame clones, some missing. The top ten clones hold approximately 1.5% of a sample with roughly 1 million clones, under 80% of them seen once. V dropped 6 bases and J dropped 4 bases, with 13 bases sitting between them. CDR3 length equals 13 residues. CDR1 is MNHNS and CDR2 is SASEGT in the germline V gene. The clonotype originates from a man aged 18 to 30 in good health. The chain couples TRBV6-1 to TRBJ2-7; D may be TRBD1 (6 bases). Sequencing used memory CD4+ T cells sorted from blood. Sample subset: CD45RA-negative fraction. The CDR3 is CASSRGVIYEQYF. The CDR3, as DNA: TGTGCCAGCAGCAGGGGAGTGATTTACGAGCAGTACTTC.